The rows below give T cell receptor beta chains drawn from one sample of a study of OX40 agonist ivuxolimab in advanced cancers. Generated by immunoSEQ multiplex PCR, the TCRdb table keeps only in-frame clones and is missing some. The sample lists around 53,000 clones; 85% were seen once. The source material was CD4+ or CD8+ T cells sorted from blood, sampled in a trial of the OX40 agonist ivuxolimab. All receptors come from an adult with an advanced solid tumor such as melanoma, head and neck, liver or kidney cancer. The CDR3 runs from the conserved cysteine through the conserved F or W. The D gene is left open where the match is weak. Rows may omit the clone size; those that give it use once, few, many or a size class.

.	TRBJ1-3	.	TRBV7-8	TGTGCCAGCAGCTTGATCACGACAGGCATCTCTGGAAACACCATATATTTT	CASSLITTGISGNTIYF
TRBD1	TRBJ1-2	few	TRBV7-9	TGTGCCAGCAGCTTAAGGACAGGGGAGGGCTACACCTTC	CASSLRTGEGYTF
TRBD1	TRBJ2-1	.	TRBV18	TGTGCCAGCTCACGAGACCCGGGACAGGGCGTGAAGAATGAGCAGTTCTTC	CASSRDPGQGVKNEQFF
.	TRBJ2-7	.	TRBV6-5	TGTGCCAGCAGTTACCGGCCTAGCCCCAGGAGCTACGAGCAGTACTTC	CASSYRPSPRSYEQYF
.	TRBJ1-2	.	TRBV5-6	TGTGCCAGCAGCTTCAGGCAGTCTAACTATGGCTACACCTTC	CASSFRQSNYGYTF
.	TRBJ2-1	.	TRBV12-5	TGTGCTAGTGCCAGAGACAGGAAGGTAATCAATGAGCAGTTCTTC	CASARDRKVINEQFF
.	TRBJ1-4	once	TRBV27	TGTGCCAGCAGTGACCTACAGGGTTTAACTAATGAAAAACTGTTTTTT	CASSDLQGLTNEKLFF
TRBD1	TRBJ1-2	once	TRBV28	TGTGCCAGCAGTCCAGGGGGCAGCTCCGCAGCTAACTATGGCTACACCTTC	CASSPGGSSAANYGYTF
.	TRBJ1-1	.	TRBV19	TGTGCCAGTAGTATCGGGGGTGGCACTGAAGCTTTCTTT	CASSIGGGTEAFF
.	TRBJ2-1	.	TRBV28	TGTGCCAGCAGTTTCGCGGGAGAGCAGTTCTTC	CASSFAGEQFF
TRBD1	TRBJ1-2	.	TRBV9	TGTGCCAGCAGCGTCTCGGACAGGGATAACTATGGCTACACCTTC	CASSVSDRDNYGYTF
.	TRBJ2-3	few	TRBV30	TGTGCCTGGAGTGTACCAGGCACAGATACGCAGTATTTT	CAWSVPGTDTQYF
.	TRBJ1-5	.	TRBV4-1	TGCGCCAGCAGCCAATATACGAATCAGCCCCAGCATTTT	CASSQYTNQPQHF
TRBD1	TRBJ2-7	.	TRBV18	TGTGCCAGCTCACCACCGTACAGGGGGCCGGACGAGCAGTACTTC	CASSPPYRGPDEQYF
.	TRBJ2-2	.	TRBV6-5	TGTGCCAGCAGTTACGCCACCGGGGAGCTGTTTTTT	CASSYATGELFF
.	TRBJ2-5	once	TRBV5-6	TGTGCCAGCAGCTTAGGGGGGCGAGAGACCCAGTACTTC	CASSLGGRETQYF
.	TRBJ1-1	.	TRBV27	TGTGCCAGCAGCCTACAGGAAAACACTGAAGCTTTCTTT	CASSLQENTEAFF
.	TRBJ1-5	.	TRBV2	TGTGCCAGCAGTACCGCGGGGAGCCATCAGCCCCAGCATTTT	CASSTAGSHQPQHF
.	TRBJ2-7	.	TRBV10-3	TGTGCCATCAGTGAGAATCCAGGATTGGGCGAGCAGTACTTC	CAISENPGLGEQYF
TRBD1	TRBJ1-2	medium-sized	TRBV7-8	TGTGCCAGCAGCTTAGAGAGAGGACAGGTGGGGGGCTACACCTTC	CASSLERGQVGGYTF